This T cell receptor beta chain comes out of a study of cytomegalovirus exposure and HLA in healthy donors. The overall study: As released early, the data held some 80 million unique TCRs from HLA-typed donors. General study results and limits: Follow-up analysis later connected one missense variant in DCLRE1C with trimming of TCR beta V- and J-genes. Presence/absence results assume similar sequencing depth per donor, which may not hold.

The length of the CDR3 is 16 residues. V trimming: 1 base; J trimming: 5 bases; junction bases outside the gene matches: 8. PCR was performed using 60 Vbeta and 13 Jbeta primers. The protocol was immunoSEQ multiplex PCR, while the TCRdb copy is restricted to in-frame clones and leaves out a portion. This repertoire includes 100,000 to 150,000 clones. Concerning this clone: Its cognate antigen is unknown.

The source is a man in his thirties or forties in good health and CMV-seronegative. The sample taken for sequencing was PBMCs. The chain uses TRBV23-1 and TRBJ2-7, with TRBD2 identical over 10 bases. TRBV23-1 is an ORF for which the function is uncertain. This chain's CDR3 is CASSQCRAGGGHEQYF. The CDR3 nucleotides are TGCGCCAGCAGTCAATGTCGAGCGGGAGGGGGCCACGAGCAGTACTTC.